The 6 T cell receptor beta chains below were found in one sample sequenced in a study of blood T cells in healthy people across ages. It was with a sample-barcoded 5' primer and a J-beta primer mix that a second PCR of about 6 to 11 cycles was run. From the 5' RACE reads, TCRdb called clonotypes with MiXCR, one entry per CDR3 protein. The sample shows around 1,700,000 distinct CDR3 sequences, roughly 27% of them seen only once. Sequenced: blood. The receptors were gathered from a woman aged 25 to 39 in good health.

The rearrangement joins TRBV7-9 to TRBJ2-5; 9 nucleotides align to TRBD1. The ends lost 5 bases at V and 5 bases at J; junction bases unmatched: 6. The length of the CDR3 is 14 residues. Looked up from germline, CDR1 is SEHNR and CDR2 is FQNEAQ (reference sequence). CDR3 sequence reads: CASSDHRGRETQYF. In DNA form, the CDR3 reads TGTGCCAGCAGCGATCACAGGGGGCGGGAGACCCAGTACTTC.

V gene TRBV5-1 combines with J gene TRBJ2-5; TRBD2 aligns across 8 bases. Germline V gives CDR1 SGHRS, CDR2 YFSETQ. The CDR3 loop spans 15 amino acids. Germline trimming cut 5 bases from V and 4 bases from J; bases unmatched to any gene: 10. CDR3 sequence (DNA): TGCGCCAGCAGTCCCAGCCCAAGCGGGGGAGAGACCCAGTACTTC. It translates to CASSPSPSGGETQYF.

On this clonotype itself: A clone one base away is much larger, so this may be a read error. The rearrangement uses TRBV5-1 and TRBJ2-4, with 7 bases aligning to TRBD1. Germline assignment: CDR1 SGHRS and CDR2 YFSETQ. This CDR3 is built from 15 residues. V lost 4 bases and J lost 2; bases outside the gene matches: 6. CDR3 sequence reads: CASSEDRITKNIQYF. In nucleotides, the CDR3 is TGCGCCAGCAGCGAGGACAGGATAACCAAAAACATTCAGTACTTC.

This clonotype was detected only a few times. The gene calls are TRBV12-3 or TRBV12-4 and TRBJ1-1, with TRBD1 as a possible D gene (5 bases). There are 16 residues in the CDR3. The V end lost 6 bases, the J end lost 2 bases, and 19 bases lay between the germline ends. The CDR3 loop is CASSPRGPPGNTEAFF. As DNA, the CDR3 is TGTGCCAGCAGCCCCCGGGGCCCGCCGGGAAACACTGAAGCTTTCTTT.

Many counts were recorded for this clonotype. V is TRBV30 and J is TRBJ2-7; unclear D gene. V dropped 2 bases and J dropped 6 bases, with 8 bases sitting between them. CDR3 size: 11 residues. Germline V gene sequence: CDR1 GTSNPN, CDR2 SVGIG (reference sequence). CDR3 protein: CAWSIPGEQYF. In DNA, the CDR3 is TGTGCCTGGAGTATCCCCGGCGAGCAGTACTTC.

This clonotype was seen ten or more times. The rearrangement joins TRBV20-1 to TRBJ2-7; D is perhaps TRBD1 or TRBD2 (5 bases each). Trimming stripped 6 bases from V and 3 bases from J, with 15 bases between. The CDR3 loop spans 13 amino acids. Germline V CDR1 and CDR2: DFQATT, SNEGSKA (reference sequence). For the CDR3, the DNA is TGCAGTGCCGGACGGGACCAATTCTACGAGCAGTACTTC. Amino acid sequence: CSAGRDQFYEQYF.